Here is one T cell receptor beta chain with its context. Library construction involved attaching unique molecular identifiers to individual cDNA molecules, which allowed quantitative, reproducible TCR counting. TCRdb reanalysed the RACE reads using MiXCR and keeps one entry per CDR3 protein. The repertoire holds around 380,000 distinct CDR3 sequences, with 4.5% to 5.5% as singletons. The data were obtained in a study of human T cells and chemical hapten exposure. The time point here: pre-sensitization, week 0. Specified treatment: therapeutic diphenylcyclopropenone sensitization with weekly scalp DPC. This CDR3 spans 17 amino acids. Germline V gives CDR1 MNHEY, CDR2 SVGAGI. V lost 0 bases and J lost 2, with 17 bases in between.

Sequenced material: whole blood, taken in connection with sensitization to the hapten diphenylcyclopropenone (DPC). This sequence joins TRBV6-5 and TRBJ2-7; D is unresolved. This sequence originates from a woman aged 18-35 years with alopecia areata. Some clones in this sample may be carry-over from other donors' samples. CDR3 amino acids: CASSYSSVGPRPYEQYF. In nucleotides, the CDR3 is TGTGCCAGCAGTTACTCGAGTGTTGGGCCACGGCCCTACGAGCAGTACTTC.